This TCR beta chain is from a study of blood T cell repertoires in COVID-19. The wider study: COVID-19 samples collected from the United States, Italy and Spain covered acute and convalescent phases. Nucleic acid was either cDNA or gDNA, and it came from T cells, B-cell-depleted T cells, or PBMCs.

Trimming stripped 4 bases from V and 0 bases from J, with 13 bases between. The CDR3 loop spans 15 amino acids. Looked up from germline, CDR1 is SGHVS and CDR2 is FNYEAQ. Using immunoSEQ multiplex PCR, the repertoire was profiled, and TCRdb retains in-frame clones only, with some absent. The data hold more than 150,000 clones, with 80% to 90% observed a single time. The sequencing sample was made of peripheral blood. V and J are TRBV7-6 and TRBJ2-7, with D possibly TRBD1 on 7 matching bases. This sequence originates from a woman aged 40 to 50 with acute or convalescent COVID-19. CDR3 sequence: CASSSRGEASYEQYF. The CDR3 DNA reads as TGTGCCAGCAGCTCCAGGGGGGAGGCCTCCTACGAGCAGTACTTC. Full variable domain (rest looked up from reference TRBV7-6 and TRBJ2-7): GAGVSQSPRYKVTKRGQDVALRCDPISGHVSLYWYRQALGQGPEFLTYFNYEAQQDKSGLPNDRFSAERPEGSISTLTIQRTEQRDSAMYRCASSSRGEASYEQYFGPGTRLTVT.